The clone carrying this T cell receptor (beta chain) was picked up a small number of times. Antigen: not known. This CDR3 is 11 amino acids long. Per germline, CDR1 LNHDA and CDR2 SQIVND (reference sequence). Trimming took 6 bases from V and 8 from J; bases not matched to a gene: 3. The data were taken from a study of radiotherapy plus CTLA-4 blockade in lung cancer. As for the study in general: For around 18% of patients, objective responses occurred, and approximately 33% had disease control.

The study treated chemo-refractory metastatic non-small-cell lung cancer patients with focal radiation plus ipilimumab CTLA-4 blockade. Study-wide results and limits: According to reports, early shifts in blood T cell clones, alongside interferon-beta, forecast response most accurately. Blood-borne expansion of tumor-derived TCR clones followed radiotherapy plus ipilimumab.

Method: immunoSEQ multiplex PCR; TCRdb's copy keeps in-frame clones and lacks some. The table includes roughly 97,000 clones, 65% to 85% detected once. The sequence came from a human donor with non-small cell lung cancer who had a partial response to radiotherapy plus ipilimumab. Some clones in this sample may be carry-over from other donors' samples. The source was peripheral blood, collected from a patient treated with radiotherapy plus ipilimumab. The chain is built from TRBV19 and TRBJ1-1; 7 bases line up with TRBD1. The CDR3 reads CASRGTEEAFF. The CDR3 bases are TGTGCCAGTAGAGGGACAGAAGAAGCTTTCTTT.